This T cell receptor (beta chain) was observed in a study of T cell changes during pregnancy in multiple sclerosis. Assay: immunoSEQ multiplex PCR; the TCRdb copy retains only in-frame clones and omits some. This sample has tens of thousands of clones; around nine tenths occur once, and the top ten carry approximately 0.49%. CDR1 SNHLY and CDR2 FYNNEI come from the germline V gene. The V end lost 2 bases, the J end lost 2 bases, and 8 bases lay between the germline ends. The CDR3 runs 14 residues. The material sequenced was CD4+ T cells from peripheral blood mononuclear cells, taken in the first trimester of pregnancy. The chain carries TRBV2 and TRBJ2-3; no reliable D call. The sequence was collected from a female donor in good health, enrolled as a control in a pregnancy study. CDR3 amino acids: CASSEKLNTDTQYF. CDR3 nucleotide sequence: TGTGCCAGCAGTGAAAAACTAAACACAGATACGCAGTATTTT.